Below, one TCR beta chain is given with its context. RNA in amounts of roughly 0.5 to 1 ug was reverse transcribed with random hexamers. TCRdb called the immunoSEQ multiplex PCR reads again in MiXCR, with one record for every CDR3 protein. The sample shows under 90,000 distinct CDR3 sequences, 85% to 95% of them seen only once. The data were taken from a study of CD8 T cells in Susac syndrome. The overall study: Of the sequenced Susac syndrome patients, 5 or 6 had active disease and about 8 were in remission.

Trimming shortened V by 0 bases and J by 1 base, and 5 bases separated the two germline ends. This CDR3 has 14 amino acids. Germline V gene sequence: CDR1 LNHNV, CDR2 YYDKDF (reference sequence). The specimen sequenced was CD4+ T cells from PBMCs. The origin of this receptor is a human donor with Susac syndrome. The rearrangement uses TRBV15 and TRBJ2-3; D gene uncertain. CDR3 nucleotides: TGTGCCACCAGCAGAGATACCCGCACAGATACGCAGTATTTT. It encodes CATSRDTRTDTQYF.